The sequence of this T cell receptor beta chain was determined in a study of early T cells in non-severe SARS-CoV-2 infection. Unique molecular identifiers (one per individual cDNA molecule) were attached. In TCRdb, the 5' RACE reads were re-called with MiXCR into one record per CDR3 protein. The sample has some 80,000 distinct CDR3 sequences; more than 10% are singletons. Germline CDR1 DFQATT, CDR2 SNEGSKA (reference sequence). There are 14 residues in the CDR3. V dropped 5 bases and J dropped 2 bases, with 15 bases sitting between them. This receptor was identified in an adult who was a healthcare worker with PCR-confirmed SARS-CoV-2 infection or an uninfected control (not recorded which). The donor label of this sample is uncertain. The material sequenced was whole blood, taken at baseline. The rearrangement uses TRBV20-1 and TRBJ2-5, with D perhaps given as TRBD1 or TRBD2 (6 bases each). CDR3 protein: CSACCIGGQETQYF. CDR3 nucleotide sequence: TGCAGTGCTTGTTGTATAGGGGGGCAAGAGACCCAGTACTTC.